One and the same sample provided the 9 T cell receptor beta chains below, sequenced in a study of response to subunit inactivated influenza vaccine. TCRdb redid the calling of the RT-PCR reads with MiXCR, one entry per CDR3 protein. The sample consists of 600,000 to 850,000 distinct CDR3 sequences, 11% to 15% of them appearing once. The sequencing used PBMCs from blood, collected around two weeks before vaccination. The receptors derive from a man aged 50 or older who received an inactivated influenza vaccine.

The chain uses TRBV28 and TRBJ2-7; 10 bases align to TRBD2. Germline V gene sequence: CDR1 MDHEN, CDR2 SYDVKM. The V gene end was trimmed by 3 bases and the J gene end by 5 bases; junction bases not matched to a gene: 7. The CDR3 covers 15 residues. Here the CDR3 reads CASSLVAGGLNEQYF. CDR3 DNA sequence: TGTGCCAGCAGTTTGGTAGCGGGGGGACTCAACGAGCAGTACTTC.

This chain connects TRBV3-1 to TRBJ2-7; 10 bases map to TRBD1. Losses at the gene ends were 0 bases for V and 6 bases for J; bases not matched to a gene: 8. The V gene's germline CDR1 is LGHDT and CDR2 YNNKEL (reference sequence). There are 16 residues in the CDR3. CDR3: CASSQDGDRGGREQYF. The CDR3 coding sequence is TGTGCCAGCAGCCAAGATGGGGACAGGGGAGGACGCGAGCAGTACTTC.

This CDR3 is CASSQGPGTPYEQYF. CDR3 nucleotide sequence: TGCGCCAGCAGCCAAGGTCCAGGGACGCCCTACGAGCAGTACTTC. This chain links TRBV4-1 with TRBJ2-7; D possibly matches TRBD1 or TRBD2 (5 bases each). Trimming took 1 base from V and 2 from J, leaving 12 bases between them. CDR3 length equals 15 residues. CDR1 MGHRA and CDR2 YSYEKL come from the germline V gene.

This clonotype has more than one count but fewer than ten. The chain employs TRBV5-1 and TRBJ2-1; possibly TRBD2 for D (7 bases). The V and J ends lost 5 bases and 9 bases respectively, with 12 bases between them. CDR3 length: 12 residues. The V gene's germline CDR1 is SGHRS and CDR2 YFSETQ. The DNA for the CDR3 is TGCGCCAGCAGGGGGGGGGCTAGTGAGCAGTTCTTC. Encoded protein: CASRGGASEQFF.

The chain links TRBV5-6 to TRBJ2-3; TRBD2 aligns across 11 bases. The CDR3 sequence is 19 residues long. From germline, CDR1 is SGHDT and CDR2 YYEEEE. Trimming took 1 base from V and 2 from J; bases not matched to a gene: 12. This CDR3 is CASSLSHQGLAVPTDTQYF. The CDR3 bases are TGTGCCAGCAGCTTGAGCCACCAGGGACTAGCGGTCCCCACAGATACGCAGTATTTT.

The gene calls are TRBV18 and TRBJ2-7; 12 nucleotides line up with TRBD2. Germline CDR1 KGHSH, CDR2 LQKENI. With 3 bases clipped from V and 3 bases from J, the junction kept 9 bases outside the gene matches. This CDR3 is built from 17 residues. In DNA form, the CDR3 reads TGTGCCAGCTCACCCCTAGCGGGAGGGCTCTTCGACTACGAGCAGTACTTC. Translation gives CASSPLAGGLFDYEQYF. Full variable domain (rest looked up from reference TRBV18 and TRBJ2-7): NAGVMQNPRHLVRRRGQEARLRCSPMKGHSHVYWYRQLPEEGLKFMVYLQKENIIDESGMPKERFSAEFPKEGPSILRIQQVVRGDSAAYFCASSPLAGGLFDYEQYFGPGTRLTVT.

This clonotype has only a few counts. This chain links TRBV18 with TRBJ1-3; possibly TRBD1 for D (6 bases). Germline values: CDR1 KGHSH, CDR2 LQKENI. Between the trimmed V and J ends, which lost 4 bases and 7 bases, there was a span of 11 bases. The CDR3 consists of 13 residues. The chain's CDR3 is CASSLPGQNTIYF. The CDR3 DNA sequence: TGTGCCAGCTCACTACCCGGACAGAACACCATATATTTT.

This clonotype was detected many times. This chain links TRBV7-9 with TRBJ1-1; weak D call: TRBD1 (6 bases). Deletions cut 1 base from V and 1 base from J, with 10 bases between. CDR3 length: 15 residues. Germline CDR1 and CDR2: SEHNR and FQNEAQ (reference sequence). The CDR3 reads CASSLEVTGNTEAFF. The DNA of the CDR3 is TGTGCCAGCAGCTTAGAAGTGACAGGGAACACTGAAGCTTTCTTT.

In its sample, this clonotype was seen a few times. The V gene is TRBV6-1, the J gene TRBJ1-5, with D unclear. The V end lost 8 bases, the J end lost 3 bases, and 11 bases lay between the germline ends. CDR3 length: 13 residues. Germline V gives CDR1 MNHNS, CDR2 SASEGT. The CDR3 reads CASRQTNNQPQHF. The CDR3 DNA is TGTGCCAGCCGACAAACGAACAATCAGCCCCAGCATTTT.